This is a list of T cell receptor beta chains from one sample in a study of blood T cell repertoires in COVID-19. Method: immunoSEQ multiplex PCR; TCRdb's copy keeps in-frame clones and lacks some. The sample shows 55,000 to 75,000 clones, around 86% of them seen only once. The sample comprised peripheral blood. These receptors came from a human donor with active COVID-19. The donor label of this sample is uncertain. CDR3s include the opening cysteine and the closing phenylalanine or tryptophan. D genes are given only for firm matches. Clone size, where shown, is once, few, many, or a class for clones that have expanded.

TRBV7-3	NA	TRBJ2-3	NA	CASSLGQPTTDTQYF	TGTGCCAGCAGCTTGGGCCAGCCAACCACAGATACGCAGTATTTT
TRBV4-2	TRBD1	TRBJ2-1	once	CASSSGQGVFNEQFF	TGTGCCAGCAGCAGTGGACAGGGGGTCTTCAATGAGCAGTTCTTC
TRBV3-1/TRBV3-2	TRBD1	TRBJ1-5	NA	CASSPGQGVGTGQPQHF	TGTGCCAGCAGCCCGGGACAGGGGGTAGGGACCGGTCAGCCCCAGCATTTT
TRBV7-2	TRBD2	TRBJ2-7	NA	CASSSREVTYEQYF	TGTGCCAGCAGCTCGCGGGAGGTTACCTACGAGCAGTACTTC
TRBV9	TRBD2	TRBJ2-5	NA	CASSVGLAGETQYF	TGTGCCAGCAGCGTAGGGCTAGCGGGAGAGACCCAGTACTTC
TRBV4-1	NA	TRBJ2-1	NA	CASSQGAAVGVYNEQFF	TGCGCCAGCAGCCAAGGTGCAGCGGTCGGGGTTTACAATGAGCAGTTCTTC
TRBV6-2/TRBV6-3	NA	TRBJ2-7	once	CASSSGLSSSYEQYF	TGTGCCAGCAGTTCGGGACTGTCGAGCTCCTACGAGCAGTACTTC
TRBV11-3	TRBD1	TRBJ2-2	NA	CASSSGQGAVGELFF	TGTGCCAGCAGCTCCGGACAGGGGGCGGTCGGGGAGCTGTTTTTT
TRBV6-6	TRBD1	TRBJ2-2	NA	CASSWTGNTGELFF	TGTGCCAGCAGTTGGACAGGGAACACCGGGGAGCTGTTTTTT
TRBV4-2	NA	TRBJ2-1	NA	CASSQDTDEQFF	TGTGCCAGCAGCCAAGATACGGATGAGCAGTTCTTC
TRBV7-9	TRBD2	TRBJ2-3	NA	CASSRRIAGGSDTQYF	TGTGCCAGCAGCCGACGGATAGCGGGGGGGTCAGATACGCAGTATTTT
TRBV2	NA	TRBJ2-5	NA	CASSVQGETQYF	TGTGCCAGCAGTGTTCAGGGGGAGACCCAGTACTTC
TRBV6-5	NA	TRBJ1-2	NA	CASTRGAGNYGYTF	TGTGCCAGCACCCGTGGGGCGGGGAACTATGGCTACACCTTC
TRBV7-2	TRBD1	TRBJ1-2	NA	CASSLGQGYGYTF	TGTGCCAGCAGCTTGGGACAGGGCTATGGCTACACCTTC
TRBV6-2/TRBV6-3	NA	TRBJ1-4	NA	CASSRRATNEKLFF	TGTGCCAGCAGCCGCCGGGCAACTAATGAAAAACTGTTTTTT
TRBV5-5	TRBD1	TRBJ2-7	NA	CASSLEDRGRYEQYF	TGTGCCAGCAGCTTGGAGGACAGGGGGCGGTACGAGCAGTACTTC
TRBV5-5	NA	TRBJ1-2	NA	CASSFQQVGYTF	TGTGCCAGCAGCTTTCAACAGGTCGGTTATACCTTC